One TCR beta chain is described in this entry. Patients with alopecia areata provided lesional scalp punch biopsies as well as peripheral blood. The sample originates from a study of CD8+ T cells in alopecia areata. Overall study: Patients received oral tofacitinib, 5 to 10 mg twice daily, for moderate-to-severe alopecia areata. Patients remained on tofacitinib for 6 to 18 months and then went 6 months without it.

RNA was extracted and reverse transcribed into cDNA as the sequencing template. The protocol was immunoSEQ multiplex PCR, while the TCRdb copy is restricted to in-frame clones and leaves out a portion. The sample holds 180,000 or so clones, about 63% seen once. Trimming took 5 bases from V and 7 from J; bases not matched to a gene: 8. The CDR3 spans 14 residues. From germline, CDR1 is SEHNR and CDR2 FQNEAQ (reference sequence). The sequencing here drew on CD4+ T cells sorted from blood, taken at week 0. This receptor was identified in a human donor with alopecia areata. The chain combines TRBV7-9 with TRBJ1-2, with 9 nucleotides matching TRBD1. The CDR3 is CASSAQGAFRGYTF. CDR3 nucleotides: TGTGCCAGCAGCGCACAGGGGGCGTTTCGTGGCTACACCTTC.